The TCR beta chain described here comes from a study of spatial heterogeneity in lung cancer. On the study more broadly: There were, on average, more than 8.5 raw-read appearances for each unique TCR and UMI combination. General study results and limits: Follow-up blood showed ubiquitous expanded tumor TCRs less than blood at resection did.

The time point was: sample taken at primary tumor resection. The authors sequenced whole RNA from tumor, nontumor lung or frozen PBMC without sorting. V shed 5 bases and J shed 5 bases, with 11 bases lying between them. The CDR3 runs 13 residues. CDR1 SGHRS and CDR2 YFSETQ come from the germline V gene. On this clonotype itself: As yet, its antigen is unknown.

Every molecule of TCR cDNA had its own unique molecular identifier. One entry per CDR3 protein, called by TCRdb with MiXCR from the 5' RACE reads. This table holds about 44,000 distinct CDR3 sequences, roughly 13% found once. Sequenced here: PBMCs, sampled at surgery. The chain links TRBV5-1 to TRBJ2-1, with a weak D call TRBD1 (5 bases). The clonotype comes from a male donor with early-stage non-small cell lung cancer. CDR3 amino acids: CASSYVGDNEQFF. DNA for the CDR3: TGCGCCAGCAGTTATGTAGGGGACAATGAGCAGTTCTTC.